This T cell receptor beta chain comes out of a study of circulating CD8 cells and anti-PD-1 response in melanoma. Live CD3+CD8+TCRalphabeta+ cells were sorted into four subsets by PD-1 and/or TIGIT. By share, this clonotype ranks as large. This CDR3 has 14 residues. The junction had 3 bases not matched to a gene; V was cut back by 6 bases and J by 0 bases. From germline, CDR1 is LGHNA and CDR2 YSLEER. Using around 15 ng of total RNA, TCR libraries were made with the QIAseq Immune Repertoire TCR panel. TCRdb fed the reads into MiXCR, producing one record per CDR3 protein. The table lists about 400 distinct CDR3 sequences, around 9.8% of them singletons.

The clonotype comes from a human donor with melanoma. The input for sequencing was CD8+ T cells from PBMCs, taken at baseline or after one month of anti-PD-1 therapy (not recorded which). The J gene is TRBJ2-7, the V gene TRBV4-3; 9 nucleotides line up with TRBD2. The chain's CDR3 is CASRRTSVSYEQYF. The CDR3 DNA reads as TGCGCCAGCAGGCGGACTAGCGTCTCCTACGAGCAGTACTTC.